The entry below gives a single T cell receptor beta chain sequence along with its context. The target antigen is unknown. The sample originates from a study of vaccination effects on CD4 cells after COVID-19. Whole-study findings and limits: Late post-vaccination samples showed marked contraction of infection- and vaccine-induced clones.

The table came from immunoSEQ multiplex PCR; TCRdb's copy has only in-frame clones and leaves some out. The profile shows roughly 27,000 clones, 83% of them singletons. The CDR3 has 16 residues. Germline V gives CDR1 LGHNA, CDR2 YSLEER. Between the trimmed V and J ends, which lost 4 bases and 2 bases, there was a span of 17 bases. Antigen-specific CD4+ T cells expanded by the ViraFEST assay with viral peptide pools were then sequenced. Upon completion of approximately ten days in culture, CD4+ T cells were isolated. Each participant was administered two doses of either the BNT162b2 or the mRNA-1273 vaccine. None of these healthy vaccinees had been infected with SARS-CoV-2 before vaccination. Peptides at about 9.9 ug/ml and IL-2 at approximately 9.1 IU/ml were added to a few million PBMC per well.

This sequence originates from a human donor who received a COVID-19 vaccine. Some clones in this sample may be carry-over from other donors' samples. This chain uses TRBV4-3 with TRBJ2-5; TRBD2 is a possible D gene (5 bases). The specimen comprised CD4+ T cells from PBMCs cultured with HCoV-NL63 spike peptides, sampled after COVID-19 vaccination. The CDR3 DNA follows: TGCGCCAGCAGCCTCCTATACGGAGGTCGACAAGAGACCCAGTACTTC. Its protein product is CASSLLYGGRQETQYF.